This TCR beta chain appears in the sequencing data of a study of cytomegalovirus exposure and HLA in healthy donors. Across the study: In an early release, HLA-typed donors contributed some 82 million unique TCR sequences.

Remarks on this clone: Antigen unknown.

The PCR was carried out with 60 Vbeta primers and 13 Jbeta primers. Libraries were prepared by immunoSEQ multiplex PCR; TCRdb keeps only in-frame clonotypes and omits some of them. Of 150,000 to 200,000 clones listed, roughly three quarters were seen once; the top ten hold roughly 1.5%. V was trimmed by 1 base and J by 7 bases, leaving 18 bases between them. Germline V gene lookup returns CDR1 SGHTA and CDR2 FQGNSA. The CDR3 sequence is 16 residues long. Study observations and caveats: Later analysis showed TCR association rates varying by HLA locus, highest for DRB1 and lowest for HLA-C. Some public TCRs appeared in many individuals, while most sequences were rare. In a later analysis, TCR beta V- and J-gene trimming was associated with a missense DCLRE1C variant.

Sequencing used PBMCs. The chain recombines TRBV7-2 with TRBJ2-3; TRBD2 is a possible D gene (6 bases). The sequence was obtained from a woman in her forties or fifties in good health and CMV-seronegative. CDR3 protein: CASSLVFDSGRHTQYF. CDR3 DNA: TGTGCCAGCAGCTTAGTATTCGATTCCGGGAGACATACGCAGTATTTT.